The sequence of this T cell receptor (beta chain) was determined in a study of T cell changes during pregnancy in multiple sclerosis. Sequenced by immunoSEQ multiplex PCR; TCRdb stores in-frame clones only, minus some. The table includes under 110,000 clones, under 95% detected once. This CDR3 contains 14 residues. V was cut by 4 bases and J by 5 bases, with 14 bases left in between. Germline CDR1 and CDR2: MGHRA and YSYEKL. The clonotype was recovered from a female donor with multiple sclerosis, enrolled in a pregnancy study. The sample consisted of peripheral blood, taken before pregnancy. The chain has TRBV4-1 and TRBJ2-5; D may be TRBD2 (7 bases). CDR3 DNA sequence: TGCGCCAGCAGCCTCGGGGGGCTTAGTGAGACCCAGTACTTC. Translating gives CASSLGGLSETQYF.